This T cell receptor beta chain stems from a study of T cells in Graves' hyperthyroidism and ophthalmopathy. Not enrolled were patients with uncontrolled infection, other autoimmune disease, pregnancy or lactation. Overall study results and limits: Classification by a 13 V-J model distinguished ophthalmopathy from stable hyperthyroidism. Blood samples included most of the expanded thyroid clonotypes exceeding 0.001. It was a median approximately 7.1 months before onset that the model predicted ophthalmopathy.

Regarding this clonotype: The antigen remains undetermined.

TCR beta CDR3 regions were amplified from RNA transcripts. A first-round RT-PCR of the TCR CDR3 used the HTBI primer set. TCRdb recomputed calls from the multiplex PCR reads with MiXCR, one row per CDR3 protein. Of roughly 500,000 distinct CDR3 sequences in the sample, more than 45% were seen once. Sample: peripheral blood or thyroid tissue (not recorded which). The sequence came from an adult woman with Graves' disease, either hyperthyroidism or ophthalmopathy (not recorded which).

The CDR3 DNA reads TGTGCCTGGAGTCGAGAAGATGAAAAACTGTTTTTT. Amino acids: CAWSREDEKLFF. The chain couples TRBV30 to TRBJ1-4; D gene unclear. CDR1 and CDR2 (germline): GTSNPN, SVGIG (reference sequence). V lost 2 bases, J lost 6 bases, and 7 bases lay in between. This CDR3 has 12 amino acids.